The clone carrying this T cell receptor beta chain was detected ten times or more. The sample is drawn from a study of regulatory T cells in long-lasting Graves disease. V gave up 0 bases and J gave up 9 bases, with 12 bases separating them. The CDR3 totals 13 residues. Germline V gives CDR1 DFQATT, CDR2 SNEGSKA (reference sequence). With iRepertoire HTBI primers and Arm-PCR of CDR3 regions, TCR beta libraries were built. TCRdb processed the multiplex PCR reads anew with MiXCR; each CDR3 protein has one entry. Of hundreds of thousands of distinct CDR3 sequences listed, 15% to 20% are singletons. The time point here: newly diagnosed GD, antithyroid drugs for less than 3 months. With RNA extracted from PBMCs as input, the TCR library was made. American Thyroid Association guidelines defined how Graves' disease was diagnosed. In addition, the sample was reused for a study of T cells in Graves' hyperthyroidism and ophthalmopathy. That source adds: Most clonotypes that expanded in the thyroid above 0.001 also showed up in blood.

J is TRBJ1-5 and V is TRBV20-1; D is perhaps TRBD1 (5 bases). The sample in question was peripheral blood mononuclear cells (PBMCs), obtained at new diagnosis, from a patient treated with antithyroid drugs. The TCR was taken from a woman aged 35-65 years with Graves disease. CDR3: CSARDSVQGPQHF. In DNA, the CDR3 is TGCAGTGCTAGAGATTCAGTGCAGGGGCCCCAGCATTTT.